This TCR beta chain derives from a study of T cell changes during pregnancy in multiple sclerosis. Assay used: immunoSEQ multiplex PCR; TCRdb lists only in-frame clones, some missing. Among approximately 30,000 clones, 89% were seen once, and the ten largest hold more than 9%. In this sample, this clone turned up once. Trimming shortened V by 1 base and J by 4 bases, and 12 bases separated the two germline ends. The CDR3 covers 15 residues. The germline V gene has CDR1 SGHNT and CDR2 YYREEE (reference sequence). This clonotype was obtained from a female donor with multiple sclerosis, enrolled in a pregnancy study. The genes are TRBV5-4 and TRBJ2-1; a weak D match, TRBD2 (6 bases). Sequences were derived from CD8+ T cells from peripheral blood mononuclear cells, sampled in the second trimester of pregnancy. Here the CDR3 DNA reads TGTGCCAGCAGCTTGAGGAGGGAGCGATACAATGAGCAGTTCTTC. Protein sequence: CASSLRRERYNEQFF.